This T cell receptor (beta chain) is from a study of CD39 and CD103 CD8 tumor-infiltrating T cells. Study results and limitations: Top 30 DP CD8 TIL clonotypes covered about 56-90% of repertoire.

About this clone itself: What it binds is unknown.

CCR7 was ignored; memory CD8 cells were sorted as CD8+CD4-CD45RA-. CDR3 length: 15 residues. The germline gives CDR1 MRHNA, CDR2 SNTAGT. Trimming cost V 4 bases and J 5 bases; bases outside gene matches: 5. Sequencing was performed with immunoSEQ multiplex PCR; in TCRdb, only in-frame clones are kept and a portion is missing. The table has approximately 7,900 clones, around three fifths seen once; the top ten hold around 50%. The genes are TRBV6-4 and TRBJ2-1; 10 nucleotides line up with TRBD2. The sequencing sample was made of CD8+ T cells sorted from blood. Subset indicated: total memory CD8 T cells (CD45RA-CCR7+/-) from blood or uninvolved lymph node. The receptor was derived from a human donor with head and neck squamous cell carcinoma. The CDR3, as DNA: TGTGCCAGCAGTGCAAGCGGGGGGGCCAACAATGAGCAGTTCTTC. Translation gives CASSASGGANNEQFF.